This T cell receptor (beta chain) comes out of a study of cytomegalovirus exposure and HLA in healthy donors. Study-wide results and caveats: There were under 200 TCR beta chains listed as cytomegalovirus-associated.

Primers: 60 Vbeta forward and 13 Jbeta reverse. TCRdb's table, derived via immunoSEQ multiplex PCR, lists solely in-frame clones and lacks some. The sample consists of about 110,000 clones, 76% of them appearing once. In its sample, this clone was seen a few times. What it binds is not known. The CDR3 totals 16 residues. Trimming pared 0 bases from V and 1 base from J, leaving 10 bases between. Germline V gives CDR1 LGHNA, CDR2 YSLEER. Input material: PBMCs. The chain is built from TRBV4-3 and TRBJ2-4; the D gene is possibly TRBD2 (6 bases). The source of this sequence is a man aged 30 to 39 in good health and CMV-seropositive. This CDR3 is CASSQDLEGAKNIQYF. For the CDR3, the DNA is TGCGCCAGCAGCCAAGATCTGGAGGGGGCCAAAAACATTCAGTACTTC.